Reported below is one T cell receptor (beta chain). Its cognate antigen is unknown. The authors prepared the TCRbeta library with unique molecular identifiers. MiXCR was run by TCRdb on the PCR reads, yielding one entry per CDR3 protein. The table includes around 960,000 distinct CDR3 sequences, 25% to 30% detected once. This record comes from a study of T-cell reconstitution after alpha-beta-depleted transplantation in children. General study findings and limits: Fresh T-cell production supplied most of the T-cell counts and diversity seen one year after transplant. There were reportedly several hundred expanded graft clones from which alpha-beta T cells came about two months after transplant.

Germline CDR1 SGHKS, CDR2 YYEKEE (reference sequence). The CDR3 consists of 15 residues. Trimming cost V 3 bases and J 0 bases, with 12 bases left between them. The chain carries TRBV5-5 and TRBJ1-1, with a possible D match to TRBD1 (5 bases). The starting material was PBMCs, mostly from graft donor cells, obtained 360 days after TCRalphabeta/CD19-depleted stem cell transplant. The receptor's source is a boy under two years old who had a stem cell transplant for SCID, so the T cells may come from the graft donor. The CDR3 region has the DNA TGTGCCAGCAGCTCCCATGGGGCGGTGAACACTGAAGCTTTCTTT. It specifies CASSSHGAVNTEAFF. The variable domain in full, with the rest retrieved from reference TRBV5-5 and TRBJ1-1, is DAGVTQSPTHLIKTRGQQVTLRCSPISGHKSVSWYQQVLGQGPQFIFQYYEKEERGRGNFPDRFSARQFPNYSSELNVNALLLGDSALYLCASSSHGAVNTEAFFGQGTRLTVV.